This T cell receptor (beta chain) comes out of a study of Ad26.COV2.S vaccination and SARS-CoV-2 variants. Produced via immunoSEQ multiplex PCR; TCRdb's table is partial and in-frame only. Here the sample spans around 420,000 clones, approximately 87% being singletons. Stated treatment: over 15 received Ad26.COV2.S at low or high dose, single or two shots; five or six received placebo; per-sample allocation not given. The samples date from day 63 after the first vaccine or placebo injection. This receptor was obtained from a person aged 18 to 59 who received the Ad26.COV2.S COVID-19 vaccine or a placebo. The sequences come from peripheral blood, collected in a trial of Ad26.COV2.S vaccine versus placebo.

The CDR3 is CASSRSHNEQFF. The CDR3 nucleotides are TGTGCCAGCAGTAGGAGCCACAATGAGCAGTTCTTC. The chain links TRBV27 to TRBJ2-1; the D is unclear. The CDR3 consists of 12 residues. V lost 5 bases and J lost 5, with 7 bases in between. Germline-derived CDR1 and CDR2 are MNHEY and SMNVEV (reference sequence).